Listed below are T cell receptor beta chains from one sample, sequenced in a study of beta chain features in type 1 diabetes. Assay: immunoSEQ multiplex PCR; the TCRdb copy retains only in-frame clones and omits some. The sample includes under 500,000 clones, approximately 30% of them seen just once. The specimen was naive CD4+ T cells from blood. These receptors all come from a young man in good health. The CDR3 runs from the conserved cysteine through the conserved F or W.

v_gene	j_gene	CDR3aa
TRBV28	TRBJ2-6	CASSLTVPSGANVLTF
TRBV7-2	TRBJ2-5	CASSFLAETQYF
TRBV9	TRBJ2-3	CASSVDVGGHTQYF
TRBV5-6	TRBJ2-2	CASSLGQGAGELFF
TRBV29-1	TRBJ1-4	CSVGGPREEKLFF
TRBV28	TRBJ1-2	CASSPTRDRKSYGYTF
TRBV7-2	TRBJ1-1	CASSLLISTGRAFF
TRBV28	TRBJ2-7	CASRGTGQGHEQYF
TRBV19	TRBJ2-2	CASSIGSGVNTGELFF
TRBV30	TRBJ1-3	CAWSVRVSGNTIYF
TRBV2	TRBJ2-1	CASRVTGVRQFF
TRBV28	TRBJ2-3	CASSLPGHRPQYF
TRBV4-2	TRBJ2-6	CASSQVTGLSSGANVLTF
TRBV7-9	TRBJ1-2	CASSSGYGYTF
TRBV30	TRBJ1-2	CAWSVGLALRYGYTF
TRBV29-1	TRBJ2-1	CSVQDRTFSYNEQFF
TRBV14	TRBJ1-4	CASSQVGIINEKLFF
TRBV9	TRBJ2-1	CASSFVADSYNEQFF
TRBV6-6	TRBJ2-7	CASRPGAGGPGYEQYF
TRBV6-5	TRBJ1-3	CASSPPGFSGNTIYF